These 16 T cell receptor beta chains originate from one sample sequenced in a study of tissue T cells after allogeneic stem cell transplantation. Assay used: immunoSEQ multiplex PCR; TCRdb lists only in-frame clones, some missing. The sample has about 5,000 clones; roughly 47% are singletons. Time point meaning: mouse harvest day 7 after allogeneic transplant. The graft held 10^6 splenic CD5+ T cells and 10^7 T-cell-depleted bone marrow cells. Input material: gut tissue. Source of these receptors: a female BALB/c mouse given C57BL/6 T cells with graft-versus-host disease after an allogeneic hematopoietic cell transplant.

This clone ranks as large. Gene labels here are mouse ones. The read terminates 1 residue ahead of where the CDR3 ends, so the germline J gene completes it. V is TRBV29 and J is TRBJ1-4; TRBD1 matches 8 bases. Germline CDR1 is MSHET and CDR2 is SYDVDS. The V and J ends lost 5 bases and 0 bases, in that order; junction bases with no gene match: 2. This CDR3 comprises 15 residues. The sequenced part of the CDR3 DNA is TGTGCTAGCAGTCCGGACAGGGTTTCCAACGAAAGATTATTT. It translates to CASSPDRVSNERLF. The full-length CDR3 reads as CASSPDRVSNERLFF.

About this clone: Genes here carry mouse names. The CDR3 end falls 1 residue outside the read, so it is completed with the germline J gene. J is TRBJ2-7 and V is TRBV26; D is unresolved. Germline V lookup: CDR1 KGHPV, CDR2 FQNQEV (reference sequence). The CDR3 spans 14 residues. Trimming pared 4 bases from V and 0 bases from J, leaving 10 bases between. The CDR3 bases that were read are TGTGCCAGCAGTCCCCCGGGGTACTCCTATGAACAGTAC. It encodes CASSPPGYSYEQY. The entire CDR3 sequence reads CASSPPGYSYEQYF.

Worth noting for this clone: Each gene name is a mouse one. The read finishes 1 residue shy of the CDR3 end, and the germline J gene is used to complete it. The chain combines TRBV14 with TRBJ2-4; TRBD2 agrees at 12 bases. J lost 6 bases, V lost 4 bases, and 3 bases had no gene match. The CDR3 spans 14 residues. The germline CDR1 and CDR2 sequences are SGHDT and FRDEAV. The CDR3 DNA, read in part, is TGTGCCAGCAGTGACTGGGGGGGCGCGAACACCTTGTAC. Translation: CASSDWGGANTLY. The CDR3 in full is CASSDWGGANTLYF.

This clone came up a few times. Gene names and germline match the mouse. The missing CDR3 end, 1 residue past where the read stops, is filled in from the germline J gene. This chain links TRBV3 with TRBJ1-3; D gene unclear. Trimming removed 1 base from V and 0 bases from J, with 4 bases in between. CDR3 length: 14 amino acids. Looked up from germline, CDR1 is SNHLY and CDR2 is FYNGKV (reference sequence). CDR3 DNA, as far as it was read: TGTGCCAGCAGCTTAGGAAATTCTGGAAATACGCTCTAT. Amino acid sequence: CASSLGNSGNTLY. The entire CDR3 reads CASSLGNSGNTLYF.

As regards this clone: Here the gene names and germline are mouse. The read gets to within 1 residue of the CDR3 end, and the germline J gene fills in the rest. The rearrangement uses TRBV20 and TRBJ1-2; D gene unclear. CDR3 length equals 13 residues. V was trimmed by 0 bases and J by 1 base, leaving 6 bases between them. CDR1 is GFQATS, CDR2 STVNSAI, per germline. CDR3 amino acids: CGARDIKNSDYTF. CDR3 bases read: TGTGGTGCTAGGGACATCAAAAACTCCGACTACACC.

In this sample, this clone turned up a few times. Germline and genes: mouse. Read sequence stops 1 residue before the CDR3 end, and the germline J gene provides the missing end. The V call is TRBV26, the J call TRBJ2-7; 9 nucleotides line up with TRBD1. The V segment lost 1 base and the J segment 6 bases; nucleotides outside the gene matches: 4. CDR1 KGHPV and CDR2 FQNQEV come from the germline V gene (reference sequence). This CDR3 region has 14 residues. The CDR3 region is CASSLLQGAFEQYF. The part of the CDR3 DNA that was read is TGTGCCAGCAGTCTGTTACAGGGGGCTTTTGAACAGTAC.

This clone was seen only a few times. The gene symbols are mouse symbols. CDR3 sequence reads: CASSRQGANERLFF. The sequenced CDR3 bases are TGTGCCAGCAGTCGGCAGGGAGCCAACGAAAGATTATTT. V and J are TRBV26 and TRBJ1-4; a weak D match, TRBD1 (5 bases). From the germline J gene comes the end of the CDR3, since the read stops 1 residue before it. Trimming stripped 4 bases from V and 3 bases from J, with 9 bases between. The CDR3 is made up of 14 amino acids. CDR1 is KGHPV and CDR2 is FQNQEV in the germline V gene (reference sequence).

Regarding this clone: Gene names and germline refer to mouse. Sequencing ends 1 residue short of the CDR3 end; the germline J gene provides the rest. The chain is built from TRBV13-2 and TRBJ1-4, with D perhaps matching TRBD1 (6 bases). Germline CDR1 is NNHNN and CDR2 is SYGAGS (reference sequence). Trimming took off 2 bases at V and 7 bases at J, with 12 bases between the two ends. The CDR3 runs 14 residues. The CDR3 region is CASGERGRGERLFF. Incomplete CDR3 DNA: TGTGCCAGCGGTGAGAGGGGGAGGGGCGAAAGATTATTT.

This clone was detected only a few times. Gene names follow the mouse nomenclature. With the read ending 1 residue before the CDR3 end, the germline J gene is used to fill in that end. The chain joins TRBV13-3 to TRBJ1-3; D gene unclear. This CDR3 has 15 residues. Germline lookup yields CDR1 NNHDY and CDR2 SYVADS. The ends were cut back, 0 bases at V and 0 bases at J, with 7 bases in the middle. The part of the CDR3 DNA that was read is TGTGCCAGCAGTGATGGGCAAAATTCTGGAAATACGCTCTAT. It encodes CASSDGQNSGNTLY. The entire CDR3 reads CASSDGQNSGNTLYF.

With respect to this clone: Gene labels here are mouse ones. The read comes to an end 1 residue before the CDR3 does, leaving the germline J gene to fill in the end. V and J are TRBV19 and TRBJ2-1; D is possibly TRBD2 (6 bases). This CDR3 is built from 12 residues. Trimming left V 5 bases short and J 7 bases short, with 10 bases between. Germline V gene sequence: CDR1 FNHDT, CDR2 SITEND (reference sequence). The CDR3 bases that were read are TGTGCCAGCAGCCTGGGGCGCGCTGAGCAGTTC. Translation: CASSLGRAEQF. In full, the CDR3 reads CASSLGRAEQFF.

Concerning this clone itself: Gene labels here are mouse ones. The CDR3 extends 1 residue past the end of the read, so its final part is completed from the germline J gene. The chain couples TRBV13-2 to TRBJ1-3; possible D gene TRBD1, 6 bases. Germline values: CDR1 NNHNN, CDR2 SYGAGS (reference sequence). The CDR3 length is 14 residues. V was shortened by 1 base and J by 5 bases, with 10 bases between the two germline ends. The DNA read from the CDR3 is TGTGCCAGCGGTGATCCCGACAGGAGAAATACGCTCTAT. Its protein product is CASGDPDRRNTLY. The CDR3 as a whole reads CASGDPDRRNTLYF.

In regard to this clone: Here the gene names and germline are mouse. The CDR3 end lies 1 residue beyond the end of the read and is filled in from the germline J gene. The genes are TRBV19 and TRBJ2-5, with 10 bases matching TRBD2. The CDR3 consists of 14 residues. CDR1 and CDR2 from the germline V gene are FNHDT and SITEND (reference sequence). Unmatched junction bases numbered 2, after V lost 1 base and J lost 6 bases. CDR3 residues: CASSIQDWGDTQYF. The part of the CDR3 DNA that was read is TGTGCCAGCAGTATACAGGACTGGGGGGACACCCAGTAC. The full variable domain, in which reference TRBV19 and TRBJ2-5 provide the parts outside the CDR3, is GGIITQTPKFLIGQEGQKLTLKCQQNFNHDTMYWYRQDSGKGLRLIYYSITENDLQKGDLSEGYDASREKKSSFSLTVTSAQKNEMAVFLCASSIQDWGDTQYFGPGTRLLVL.

Remarks on this clone: Gene names are the mouse ones. From the germline J gene comes the end of the CDR3, since the read stops 1 residue before it. The chain has TRBV5 and TRBJ2-7; 8 bases agree with TRBD2. After removal of 0 bases from V and 7 bases from J, the junction contained 5 bases not matched to a gene. This CDR3 has 14 amino acids. Germline V CDR1 and CDR2: LGHNA, YNLKQL (reference sequence). This CDR3 is CASSQEGWGEEQYF. The CDR3 DNA, read in part, is TGTGCCAGCAGCCAAGAAGGCTGGGGGGAGGAACAGTAC.

With respect to this clone: Here the gene names and germline are mouse. The read ends 1 residue before the CDR3 terminus; that terminus is restored from the germline J gene. The chain employs TRBV3 and TRBJ2-4; D may be TRBD1 (6 bases). Deletions cut 5 bases from V and 0 bases from J, with 9 bases between. Germline CDR1 and CDR2: SNHLY and FYNGKV (reference sequence). The CDR3 consists of 14 residues. The part of the CDR3 DNA that was read is TGTGCCAGCAGCATACAGGGTAGTCAAAACACCTTGTAC. Its translation is CASSIQGSQNTLY. The whole CDR3 sequence reads CASSIQGSQNTLYF.

Comments on this clone: The listed genes are named as in mouse. The sequenced fragment ends 1 residue before the CDR3 boundary, so the rest is inferred from the germline J gene. V usage is TRBV26 and J usage is TRBJ2-4, with a possible D match to TRBD1 (6 bases). From germline, CDR1 is KGHPV and CDR2 FQNQEV (reference sequence). The V and J ends lost 4 bases and 0 bases respectively, with 11 bases between them. This CDR3 contains 15 residues. The CDR3 here is CASSPTGTSQNTLYF. The sequenced part of the CDR3 DNA is TGTGCCAGCAGTCCGACCGGGACAAGTCAAAACACCTTGTAC.

This clone is termed medium-sized. Genes and germline come from the mouse. The missing CDR3 end, 1 residue past where the read stops, is filled in from the germline J gene. The rearrangement links TRBV24 to TRBJ2-4; a possible D gene is TRBD1 (6 bases). The CDR3 extends over 12 amino acids. Trimming cost V 4 bases and J 4 bases, with 6 bases left between them. CDR1 is KGHTA, CDR2 FRNEEI, per germline. The CDR3 bases that were read are TGTGCCAGCAGTCGACAGGAAAACACCTTGTAC. It specifies CASSRQENTLY. The whole CDR3 region reads CASSRQENTLYF.